The entry below gives a single T cell receptor beta chain sequence along with its context. Its antigen remains unidentified. The study ran its PCR with 60 Vbeta and 13 Jbeta primers. This table comes from immunoSEQ multiplex PCR, and its TCRdb copy is limited to in-frame clones, with some not included. The sample includes about 100,000 clones, under 80% of them seen just once. This sample was included in a study of cytomegalovirus exposure and HLA in healthy donors. Findings and caveats of the study: An analysis done earlier found most TCR beta V segments productive about 87% or about 30% of the time. The study labeled 164 TCR beta chains cytomegalovirus-associated.

This CDR3 has 13 residues. V lost 2 bases, J lost 5 bases, and 8 bases lay in between. In germline, CDR1 is SGHDT, CDR2 YYEEEE. V and J are TRBV5-6 and TRBJ2-1; D may be TRBD1 (6 bases). This sequence originates from a man aged 35 to 55 in good health and CMV-seronegative. Material for sequencing was PBMCs. CDR3 region: CASSFTGNNEQFF. As DNA, the CDR3 is TGTGCCAGCAGCTTTACAGGGAACAATGAGCAGTTCTTC. The variable domain in full, with the rest retrieved from reference TRBV5-6 and TRBJ2-1, is DAGVTQSPTHLIKTRGQQVTLRCSPKSGHDTVSWYQQALGQGPQFIFQYYEEEERQRGNFPDRFSGHQFPNYSSELNVNALLLGDSALYLCASSFTGNNEQFFGPGTRLTVL.